This T cell receptor (beta chain) comes out of a study of blood T cell repertoires in COVID-19. On the study more broadly: COVID-19 samples from acute and convalescent phases originated in the United States, Italy and Spain. PBMCs, B-cell-depleted T cells, or T cells provided the cDNA or gDNA that made up the material.

The ends were cut back, 2 bases at V and 2 bases at J, with 13 bases in the middle. There are 15 residues in the CDR3. CDR1 SGHRS and CDR2 YFSETQ come from the germline V gene. Study processing details: The assay estimated nucleated cells by amplifying reference gene primers. Clones were sequenced by immunoSEQ multiplex PCR, and TCRdb holds only the in-frame ones, with some missing. V, J and clone size derive from that table, while D and trimming were established from the DNA sequence. This sample carries under 250,000 clones, about nine tenths of them seen once, and the ten largest clones take 11%. Seattle patients were enrolled while actively infected and followed longitudinally.

This TCR was recovered from a man aged 45-60 years with COVID-19, enrolled during active disease. V and J are TRBV5-1 and TRBJ2-5; D might be TRBD2 (7 bases). Sample: peripheral blood. The CDR3 loop is CASSFQQGLQETQYF. As DNA, the CDR3 is TGCGCCAGCAGCTTTCAACAGGGACTACAAGAGACCCAGTACTTC.